This T cell receptor (beta chain) was sequenced during a study of tumor and adjacent non-tumor tissue in lung cancer. Study-level findings and limits: Normal lung showed higher cumulative top 100 clone frequency than tumor.

This CDR3 contains 11 residues. Germline CDR1 reads LGHNA; CDR2 reads YNFKEQ. A note on this clonotype: Its antigen remains unidentified. One junction end does not reproduce the germline sequence, and a read error may be involved.

RNA was extracted from bulk tissue without any cell sorting. The library came from three nested PCR rounds adapted from ARM-PCR protocols. TCRdb reprocessed the multiplex PCR reads with MiXCR, giving one entry per CDR3 protein. The repertoire has more than 60,000 distinct CDR3 sequences, 60% to 80% of them found once; the top ten carry roughly 12%. Sequenced sample: lung tumor tissue. This sequence joins TRBV4-2 and TRBJ2-7; D gene ambiguous. The origin of this receptor is a woman between 50 and 59 years old with non-small cell lung cancer. DNA of the CDR3: TGTGCCAGCAGCTCCCAGTACGAACAGTACTTC. Its protein is CASSSQYEQYF.